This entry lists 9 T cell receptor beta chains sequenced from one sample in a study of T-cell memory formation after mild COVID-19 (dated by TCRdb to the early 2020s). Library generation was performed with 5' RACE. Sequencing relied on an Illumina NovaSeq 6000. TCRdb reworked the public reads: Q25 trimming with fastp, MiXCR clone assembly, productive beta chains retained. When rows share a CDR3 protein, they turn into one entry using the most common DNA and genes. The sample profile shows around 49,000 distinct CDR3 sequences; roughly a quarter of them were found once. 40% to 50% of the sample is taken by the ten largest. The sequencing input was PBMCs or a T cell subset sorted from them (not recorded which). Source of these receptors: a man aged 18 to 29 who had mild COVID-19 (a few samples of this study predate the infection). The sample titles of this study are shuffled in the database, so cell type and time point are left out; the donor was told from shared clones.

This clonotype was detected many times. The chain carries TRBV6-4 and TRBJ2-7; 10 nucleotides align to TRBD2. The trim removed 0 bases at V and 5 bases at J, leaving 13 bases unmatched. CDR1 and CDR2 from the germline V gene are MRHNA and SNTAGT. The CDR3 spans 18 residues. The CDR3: CASSDSTASGGLKHEQYV. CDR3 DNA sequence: TGTGCCAGCAGTGACTCGACGGCTAGCGGGGGCCTTAAGCACGAGCAGTACGTC.

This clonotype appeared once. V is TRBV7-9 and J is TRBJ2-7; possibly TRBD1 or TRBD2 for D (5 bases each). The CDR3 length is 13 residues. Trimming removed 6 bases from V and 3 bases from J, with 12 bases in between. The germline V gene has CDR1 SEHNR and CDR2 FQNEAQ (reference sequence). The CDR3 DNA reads TGTGCCAGCAGTAACTGGGACCTCTACGAGCAGTACGTC. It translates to CASSNWDLYEQYV.

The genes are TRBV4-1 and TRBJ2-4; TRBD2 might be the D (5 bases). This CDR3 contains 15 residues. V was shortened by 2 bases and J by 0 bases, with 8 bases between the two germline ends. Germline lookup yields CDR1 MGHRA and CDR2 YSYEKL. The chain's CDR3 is CASSQLGVAKNIQYF. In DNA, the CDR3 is TGCGCCAGCAGCCAACTGGGAGTAGCCAAAAACATTCAGTACTTC.

The CDR3 protein is CASRTDRYSGNTIYF. CDR3 in DNA: TGCGCCAGCAGGACCGACAGATACTCTGGAAACACCATATATTTT. The chain employs TRBV5-1 and TRBJ1-3, with D tentatively TRBD1 (5 bases). Looked up from germline, CDR1 is SGHRS and CDR2 is YFSETQ. Trimming took off 5 bases at V and 0 bases at J, with 12 bases between the two ends. CDR3 length equals 15 residues.

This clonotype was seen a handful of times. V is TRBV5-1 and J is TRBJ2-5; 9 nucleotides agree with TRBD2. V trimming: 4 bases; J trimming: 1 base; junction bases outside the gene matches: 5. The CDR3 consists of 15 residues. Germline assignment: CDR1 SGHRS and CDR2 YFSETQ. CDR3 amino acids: CASSGLANPQETQYF. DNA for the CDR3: TGCGCCAGCAGCGGACTAGCGAATCCCCAAGAGACCCAGTACTTC.

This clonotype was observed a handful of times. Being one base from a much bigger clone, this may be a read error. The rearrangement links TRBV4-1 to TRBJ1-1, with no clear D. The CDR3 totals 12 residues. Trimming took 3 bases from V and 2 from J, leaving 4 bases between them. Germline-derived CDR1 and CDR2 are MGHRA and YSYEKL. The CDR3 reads CASSHDNTEAFF. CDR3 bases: TGCGCCAGCAGCCACGATAACACTGAAGCTTTCTTT.

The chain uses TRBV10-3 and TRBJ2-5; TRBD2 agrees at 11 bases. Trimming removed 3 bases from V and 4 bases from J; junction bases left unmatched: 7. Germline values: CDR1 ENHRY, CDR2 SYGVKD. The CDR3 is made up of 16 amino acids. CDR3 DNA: TGTGCCATCAGTGACTTAGCGGGGGGGCACGGAGAGACCCAGTACTTC. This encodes CAISDLAGGHGETQYF.

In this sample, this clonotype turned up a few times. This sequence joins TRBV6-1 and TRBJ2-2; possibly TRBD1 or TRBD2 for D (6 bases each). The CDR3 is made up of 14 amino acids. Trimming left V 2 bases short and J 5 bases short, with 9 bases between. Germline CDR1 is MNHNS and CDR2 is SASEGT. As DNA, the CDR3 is TGTGCCAGCAGTGAATGGGGGGCGACCGGGGAGCTGTTTTTT. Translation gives CASSEWGATGELFF.

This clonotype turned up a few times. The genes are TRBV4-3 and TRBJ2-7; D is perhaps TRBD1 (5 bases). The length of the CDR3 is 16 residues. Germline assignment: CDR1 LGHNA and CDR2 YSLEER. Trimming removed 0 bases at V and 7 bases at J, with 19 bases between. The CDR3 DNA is TGCGCCAGCAGCCAAGATCTTGAGACAGTCCTCGGGGAGCAGTACTTC. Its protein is CASSQDLETVLGEQYF.